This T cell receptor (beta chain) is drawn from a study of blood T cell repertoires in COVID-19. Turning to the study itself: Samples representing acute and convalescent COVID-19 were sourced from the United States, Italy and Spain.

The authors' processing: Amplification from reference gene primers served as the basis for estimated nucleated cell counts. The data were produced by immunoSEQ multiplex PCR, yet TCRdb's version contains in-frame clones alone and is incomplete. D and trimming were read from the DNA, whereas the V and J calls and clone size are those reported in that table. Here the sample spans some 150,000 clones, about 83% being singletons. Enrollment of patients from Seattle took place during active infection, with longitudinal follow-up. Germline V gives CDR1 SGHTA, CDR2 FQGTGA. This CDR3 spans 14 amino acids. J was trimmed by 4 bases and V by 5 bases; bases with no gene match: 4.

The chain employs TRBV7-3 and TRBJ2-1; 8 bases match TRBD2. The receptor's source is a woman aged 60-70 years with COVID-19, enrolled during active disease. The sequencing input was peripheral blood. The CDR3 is CASSRSGAYNEQFF. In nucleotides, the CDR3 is TGTGCCAGCAGCCGTAGCGGGGCATACAATGAGCAGTTCTTC.